This T cell receptor (beta chain) is from a study of human T cells and chemical hapten exposure. Background on the study: Investigators sensitized about 2 cm by about 2 cm of upper inner arm skin with 2% DPC.

This sample's time point: patch test 1, 2 weeks after DPC sensitization. As to treatment: therapeutic diphenylcyclopropenone sensitization with weekly scalp DPC. Prior to each patch test being applied, blood was drawn. TCRdb passed the RACE reads through MiXCR, listing each CDR3 protein once. The sample shows some 180,000 distinct CDR3 sequences, under 25% of them seen only once. Germline CDR1 is SEHNR and CDR2 is FQNEAQ (reference sequence). Germline trimming cut 5 bases from V and 4 bases from J; bases unmatched to any gene: 14. CDR3 length: 17 amino acids. This sample comprised whole blood, obtained in connection with sensitization to the hapten diphenylcyclopropenone (DPC). This receptor was obtained from a woman aged 45-65 years with alopecia areata. Some clones in this sample may be carry-over from other donors' samples. J is TRBJ2-7 and V is TRBV7-9; TRBD2 matches 10 bases. The CDR3 sequence is CASSPRPSGSQKYEQYF. The CDR3 DNA follows: TGTGCCAGCAGCCCTAGGCCTAGCGGGAGCCAAAAATACGAGCAGTACTTC.